The T cell receptor beta chain under discussion was sequenced for a study of T cells in Graves' hyperthyroidism and ophthalmopathy. Overall study context: The blood sample was taken at first diagnosis, before treatment began.

Many counts were recorded for this clonotype. The germline gives CDR1 MNHNS, CDR2 SASEGT. This CDR3 is built from 12 residues. V lost 5 bases and J 6 bases, leaving 9 bases between the germline ends. Researchers amplified the TCR beta CDR3 regions from RNA transcripts. First-round RT-PCR of the TCR CDR3 relied on the HTBI primer set. TCRdb independently ran MiXCR on the multiplex PCR reads; one entry per CDR3 protein. The table includes 350,000 or so distinct CDR3 sequences, 15% to 20% detected once. Source material: blood. The chain recombines TRBV6-1 with TRBJ2-3; D possibly corresponds to TRBD2 (5 bases). The TCR was taken from a woman between 40 and 55 years old with Graves' ophthalmopathy. In DNA form, the CDR3 reads TGTGCCAGCAGTAGAGGGTGGGATACGCAGTATTTT. As protein: CASSRGWDTQYF.